This T cell receptor beta chain appears in the sequencing data of a study of blood T cell repertoires in COVID-19. Whole-study context: T cells, B-cell-depleted T cells, or PBMCs supplied cDNA or gDNA.

This CDR3 comprises 17 residues. Trimming at V came to 10 bases and at J to 0 bases, leaving 9 bases not matched to a gene. Germline V lookup: CDR1 LNHDA, CDR2 SQIVND (reference sequence). In the original workflow: Estimation of nucleated cell counts relied on the amplification of reference gene primers. TCRdb keeps only in-frame clones here, not all; method: immunoSEQ multiplex PCR. V, J and clone size derive from that table, while D and trimming were established from the DNA sequence. The data contain over 200,000 clones, more than 75% of them singletons. This rearrangement joins TRBV19 to TRBJ1-4; the match to TRBD1 covers 12 bases. Sequenced: peripheral blood. The sequence derives from a middle-aged man with active or convalescent COVID-19. The CDR3 DNA follows: TGTGCCAATATACCGGGACAGGGGGCTTCAACTAATGAAAAACTGTTTTTT. It translates to CANIPGQGASTNEKLFF.